Below are 25 T cell receptor beta chains sequenced from a single sample in a study of early T cells in non-severe SARS-CoV-2 infection. TCRdb processed the 5' RACE reads anew with MiXCR; each CDR3 protein has one entry. The repertoire holds 35,000 to 45,000 distinct CDR3 sequences, with about 6.5% as singletons. The source material was whole blood, sampled at baseline. The receptors here all came from an adult who was a healthcare worker with PCR-confirmed SARS-CoV-2 infection or an uninfected control (not recorded which).

This clonotype was seen ten or more times. The chain links TRBV20-1 to TRBJ2-1, with 9 bases identical to TRBD2. This CDR3 is 15 amino acids long. CDR1 and CDR2 from the germline V gene are DFQATT and SNEGSKA (reference sequence). J was trimmed by 1 base and V by 4 bases; bases with no gene match: 5. CDR3 amino acids: CSATSSGTSYNEQFF. Here the CDR3 DNA reads TGCAGTGCTACTTCTAGCGGGACATCCTACAATGAGCAGTTCTTC.

This clonotype appeared many times. V gene TRBV7-9 combines with J gene TRBJ2-7; D not certain. CDR1 is SEHNR and CDR2 is FQNEAQ in the germline V gene (reference sequence). V lost 5 bases and J lost 3, with 8 bases in between. The CDR3 runs to 12 residues. Here the CDR3 reads CASSLSFYEQYF. CDR3 coding DNA: TGTGCCAGCAGCCTCTCATTCTACGAGCAGTACTTC.

This clonotype was seen a few times. The genes are TRBV5-6 and TRBJ2-7; TRBD1 aligns across 10 bases. The CDR3 has 15 amino acids. V shed 2 bases and J 4 bases; nucleotides not matched to a gene: 6. The germline V gene encodes CDR1 SGHDT and CDR2 YYEEEE. CDR3 loop: CASSFGQGVRYEQYF. The CDR3 bases are TGTGCCAGCAGCTTCGGACAGGGGGTCAGGTACGAGCAGTACTTC.

This clonotype was found many times. The chain links TRBV4-3 to TRBJ2-1; 9 bases line up with TRBD2. CDR1 is LGHNA, CDR2 YSLEER, per germline. The CDR3 loop spans 18 amino acids. The V gene end was trimmed by 3 bases and the J gene end by 1 base; junction bases not matched to a gene: 10. The CDR3: CASSQGAGGGLSYNEQFF. The CDR3 coding sequence is TGCGCCAGCAGCCAGGGAGCGGGGGGTGGTTTGTCCTACAATGAGCAGTTCTTC.

In its sample, this clonotype was seen many times. The chain carries TRBV3-1 and TRBJ2-7; the D is unclear. V was trimmed by 2 bases and J by 7 bases, leaving 9 bases between them. CDR1 and CDR2 (germline): LGHDT, YNNKEL (reference sequence). There are 12 residues in the CDR3. CDR3 amino acids: CASSQTHLEQYF. DNA for the CDR3: TGTGCCAGCAGCCAAACCCACTTGGAGCAGTACTTC.

The rearrangement uses TRBV4-1 and TRBJ2-3, with TRBD2 as a possible D gene (6 bases). Per the germline V gene, CDR1 is MGHRA and CDR2 is YSYEKL. The CDR3 sequence is 14 residues long. Trimming cost V 3 bases and J 5 bases, with 12 bases left between them. CDR3 protein: CASSHARGEDTQYF. The CDR3 DNA follows: TGCGCCAGCAGCCATGCACGCGGGGAAGATACGCAGTATTTT.

This clonotype has ten or more counts. The chain links TRBV12-3 or TRBV12-4 to TRBJ1-1; no definite D call. V gave up 6 bases and J gave up 5 bases, with 10 bases separating them. This CDR3 is built from 12 residues. The CDR3 reads CASRLQRTEAFF. In DNA, the CDR3 is TGTGCCAGCAGACTACAGCGGACTGAAGCTTTCTTT.

The chain recombines TRBV7-2 with TRBJ2-5; D could derive from TRBD1 or TRBD2 (5 bases each). This CDR3 comprises 13 residues. The germline gives CDR1 SGHTA, CDR2 FQGNSA. V shed 6 bases and J shed 4 bases, with 12 bases lying between them. CDR3 nucleotides: TGTGCCAGCAGTCGGGACCCACCAGAGACCCAGTACTTC. This encodes CASSRDPPETQYF.

This clonotype has at least ten counts. The CDR3 DNA reads TGTGCCACCATGCGGGACTTGAACACTGAAGCTTTCTTT. Its translation is CATMRDLNTEAFF. The chain combines TRBV10-3 with TRBJ1-1, with D perhaps TRBD1 (5 bases). The V gene's germline CDR1 is ENHRY and CDR2 SYGVKD. This CDR3 region has 13 residues. Trimming removed 10 bases at V and 0 bases at J, with 12 bases between.

The genes are TRBV12-3 or TRBV12-4 and TRBJ2-7, with 7 bases matching TRBD2. This CDR3 comprises 12 residues. Trimming took 5 bases from V and 5 from J; bases not matched to a gene: 3. DNA for the CDR3: TGTGCCAGCAGTGGGGGAGGGAACGAGCAGTACTTC. Translation gives CASSGGGNEQYF.

This clonotype was recorded at least ten times. The chain combines TRBV6-2 or TRBV6-3 with TRBJ1-1, with D hard to call. This CDR3 region has 12 residues. Germline V lookup: CDR1 MNHEY, CDR2 SVGEGT. V gave up 2 bases and J gave up 6 bases, with 7 bases separating them. The CDR3 spells CASSYGSAEAFF. CDR3 DNA sequence: TGTGCCAGCAGTTACGGCTCAGCTGAAGCTTTCTTT.

In this sample, this clonotype turned up many times. The V and J genes are TRBV7-2 and TRBJ2-1; the D is unclear. The CDR3 length is 14 residues. V was cut by 2 bases and J by 2 bases, with 7 bases left in between. Germline loops: CDR1 SGHTA, CDR2 FQGNSA. The CDR3 nucleotides read TGTGCCAGCAGCTTAAGACGTACCTACAATGAGCAGTTCTTC. It codes for CASSLRRTYNEQFF.

This clonotype was detected ten times or more. This chain joins TRBV7-2 and TRBJ2-3; D unclear. The CDR3 covers 14 residues. The germline gives CDR1 SGHTA, CDR2 FQGNSA. V was trimmed by 2 bases and J by 0 bases, leaving 6 bases between them. The CDR3 sequence: CASSLSRSTDTQYF. The CDR3 nucleotides are TGTGCCAGCAGCTTATCCCGAAGCACAGATACGCAGTATTTT.

This clonotype has more than one count but fewer than ten. The chain couples TRBV4-2 to TRBJ2-3; perhaps TRBD1 as D (5 bases). Germline lookup yields CDR1 LGHNA and CDR2 YNFKEQ. This CDR3 contains 16 residues. V lost 0 bases and J 3 bases, leaving 13 bases between the germline ends. CDR3 residues: CASSQDPGRATDTQYF. CDR3 in DNA: TGTGCCAGCAGCCAAGATCCGGGCAGGGCTACAGATACGCAGTATTTT.

This clonotype occurred many times. The chain couples TRBV2 to TRBJ2-3, with TRBD2 matching over 8 bases. J gave up 2 bases and V 3 bases, and 10 bases lay outside the gene matches. The CDR3 is 17 amino acids. Germline CDR1 is SNHLY and CDR2 is FYNNEI. CDR3 residues: CASSEVLAGGPTDTQYF. CDR3 coding DNA: TGTGCCAGCAGTGAGGTGTTGGCGGGGGGCCCCACAGATACGCAGTATTTT. The full variable domain, its missing parts supplied by reference TRBV2 and TRBJ2-3, is EPEVTQTPSHQVTQMGQEVILRCVPISNHLYFYWYRQILGQKVEFLVSFYNNEISEKSEIFDDQFSVERPDGSNFTLKIRSTKLEDSAMYFCASSEVLAGGPTDTQYFGPGTRLTVL.

This clonotype was found many times. The chain couples TRBV6-6 to TRBJ2-5, with D perhaps TRBD1 (6 bases). Per the germline V gene, CDR1 is MNHNY and CDR2 is SVGAGI (reference sequence). V lost 10 bases and J lost 7, with 19 bases in between. This CDR3 spans 13 amino acids. The CDR3 sequence: CATRGDPTGTQYF. The CDR3 region has the DNA TGTGCCACCCGAGGGGACCCGACAGGGACCCAGTACTTC.

This sequence joins TRBV7-2 and TRBJ1-4; D gene ambiguous. Germline loops: CDR1 SGHTA, CDR2 FQGNSA. This CDR3 is 14 amino acids long. V was cut by 0 bases and J by 0 bases, with 2 bases left in between. The CDR3 loop reads CASSLAATNEKLFF. Here the CDR3 DNA reads TGTGCCAGCAGCTTAGCAGCAACTAATGAAAAACTGTTTTTT.

The genes are TRBV6-7 and TRBJ2-1; 10 nucleotides match TRBD2. TRBV6-7 is assigned to the ORF class and has an uncertain function. The CDR3 runs 16 residues. Trimming took 4 bases from V and 9 from J; bases not matched to a gene: 12. The CDR3 is CASSSLSQRGGIEQFF. DNA for the CDR3: TGTGCCAGCAGTTCATTGTCCCAGCGGGGGGGCATTGAGCAGTTCTTC.

In its sample, this clonotype was seen many times. This chain links TRBV7-2 with TRBJ2-1, with 10 bases that match TRBD2. V lost 5 bases to trimming and J lost 3 bases; unmatched junction nucleotides: 4. Per germline, CDR1 SGHTA and CDR2 FQGNSA. The CDR3 sequence is 15 residues long. CDR3 in amino acids: CASSRTSGYYNEQFF. The DNA for the CDR3 is TGTGCCAGCAGCCGGACTAGCGGATACTACAATGAGCAGTTCTTC.

This clonotype was picked up many times. The chain combines TRBV6-5 with TRBJ2-3; TRBD2 agrees at 11 bases. This CDR3 is built from 14 residues. Germline V CDR1 and CDR2: MNHEY, SVGAGI. V gave up 4 bases and J gave up 6 bases; unmatched junction bases: 3. CDR3 residues: CASSLTSGVDTQYF. The CDR3, as DNA: TGTGCCAGCAGTTTGACTAGCGGGGTGGATACGCAGTATTTT.

At least ten counts were recorded for this clonotype. V gene TRBV15 combines with J gene TRBJ2-5; TRBD1 is a possible D gene (6 bases). V was clipped by 2 bases and J by 4 bases, with 14 bases between them. CDR1 LNHNV and CDR2 YYDKDF come from the germline V gene (reference sequence). This CDR3 contains 15 residues. For the CDR3, the DNA is TGTGCCACCAGCAGACCAACAGGGATAGGAGAGACCCAGTACTTC. It is translated as CATSRPTGIGETQYF.

This clonotype was seen a few times. This sequence joins TRBV4-2 and TRBJ2-5; 8 bases align to TRBD2. The V segment lost 0 bases and the J segment 5 bases; nucleotides outside the gene matches: 8. The CDR3 is made up of 16 amino acids. Germline assignment: CDR1 LGHNA and CDR2 YNFKEQ. For the CDR3, the DNA is TGTGCCAGCAGCCAAGATCTGAGCGGGGGTCATGAGACCCAGTACTTC. The encoded protein is CASSQDLSGGHETQYF.

This clonotype was observed a few times. The CDR3 does not close with the conserved phenylalanine or tryptophan, likely indicating a read error. This chain links TRBV6-5 with TRBJ2-4; TRBD1 agrees at 7 bases. This CDR3 has 12 amino acids. The J segment lost 7 bases and the V segment lost 6 bases, leaving 3 bases of the junction unmatched. Germline CDR1 is MNHEY and CDR2 is SVGAGI. The CDR3 nucleotides are TGTGCCAGCAGGGGACAGATCAACATTCAGTACTCC. Its protein is CASRGQINIQYS.

This clonotype was picked up many times. The chain employs TRBV29-1 and TRBJ1-1; D is unclear. CDR1 and CDR2 from the germline V gene are SQVTM and ANQGSEA. This CDR3 is built from 11 residues. V shed 7 bases and J shed 1 base, with 7 bases lying between them. The CDR3 is CSASANTEAFF. For the CDR3, the DNA is TGCAGCGCGTCGGCGAACACTGAAGCTTTCTTT. The variable domain in full, with the rest retrieved from reference TRBV29-1 and TRBJ1-1, is SAVISQKPSRDICQRGTSLTIQCQVDSQVTMMFWYRQQPGQSLTLIATANQGSEATYESGFVIDKFPISRPNLTFSTLTVSNMSPEDSSIYLCSASANTEAFFGQGTRLTVV.

J is TRBJ1-5 and V is TRBV6-1; 9 positions match TRBD1. Germline CDR1 is MNHNS and CDR2 is SASEGT. This CDR3 has 13 residues. After removal of 6 bases from V and 6 bases from J, the junction contained 3 bases not matched to a gene. Here the CDR3 DNA reads TGTGCCAGCAGCACAGGGGGCCGTCAGCCCCAGCATTTT. This encodes CASSTGGRQPQHF.